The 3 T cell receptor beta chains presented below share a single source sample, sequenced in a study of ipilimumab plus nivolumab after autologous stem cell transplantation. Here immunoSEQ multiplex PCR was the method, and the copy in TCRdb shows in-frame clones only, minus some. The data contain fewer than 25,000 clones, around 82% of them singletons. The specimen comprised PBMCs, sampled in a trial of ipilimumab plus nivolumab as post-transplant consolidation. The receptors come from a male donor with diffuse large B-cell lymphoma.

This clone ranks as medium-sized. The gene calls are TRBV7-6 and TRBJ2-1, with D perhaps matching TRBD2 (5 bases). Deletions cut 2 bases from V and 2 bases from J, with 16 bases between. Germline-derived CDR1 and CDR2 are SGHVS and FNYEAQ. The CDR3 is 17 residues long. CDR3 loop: CASSLYQGGPAYNEQFF. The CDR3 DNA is TGTGCCAGCAGCTTATATCAAGGCGGGCCAGCCTACAATGAGCAGTTCTTC.

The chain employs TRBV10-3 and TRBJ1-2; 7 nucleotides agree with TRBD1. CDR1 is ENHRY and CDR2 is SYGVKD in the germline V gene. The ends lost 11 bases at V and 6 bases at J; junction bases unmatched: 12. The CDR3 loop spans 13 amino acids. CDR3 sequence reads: CASEDRLRNGYTF. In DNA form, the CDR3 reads TGTGCCTCTGAGGACAGGCTTAGGAATGGCTACACCTTC.

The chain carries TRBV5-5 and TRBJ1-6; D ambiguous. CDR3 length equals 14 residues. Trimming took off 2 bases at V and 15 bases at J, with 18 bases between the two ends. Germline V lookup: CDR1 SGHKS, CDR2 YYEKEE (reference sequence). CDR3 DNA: TGTGCCAGCAGCTTAATGCCTTCCAGCTCGGACCTCCACTTT. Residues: CASSLMPSSSDLHF.